These 23 T cell receptor beta chains were sequenced from one sample in a study of CXCR3-negative and CXCR3-positive naive CD8 T cells. These TCRs are of unknown antigen specificity. Researchers prepared the TRB cDNA libraries using 5' RACE with UMI labels. TCRdb re-called the 5' RACE reads; every CDR3 protein appears as one record, without DNA. Across roughly 140,000 distinct CDR3 sequences, the top ten clones capture approximately 0.28% of the sample. Study outcomes and limitations: In CXCR3-positive naive cells, the TRB CDR3s were more hydrophobic than in CXCR3-negative naive cells.

The material sequenced was naive CXCR3+ CD8+ T cells from blood. The subset denotes: CD45RO-CCR7+CD27+CD95- naive CD8+ T cells expressing CXCR3 (TNR3+). These receptors all stem from a human donor in good health. Some clones in this sample may be carry-over from other donors' samples.

This sequence joins TRBV10-3 and TRBJ2-7. Germline V lookup: CDR1 ENHRY, CDR2 SYGVKD. The CDR3 is 12 residues long. The CDR3 reads CAISVLLGEQYF.

This chain connects TRBV7-9 to TRBJ1-2. The CDR3 contains 12 residues. The germline gives CDR1 SEHNR, CDR2 FQNEAQ (reference sequence). This CDR3 reads CASSPGLYGYTF.

The chain carries TRBV14 and TRBJ2-3. The length of the CDR3 is 15 residues. CDR1 is SGHDN and CDR2 is FVKESK in the germline V gene. This chain's CDR3 is CASSQGTQPGDTQYF.

This sequence joins TRBV13 and TRBJ2-3. This CDR3 has 15 residues. Germline V gene sequence: CDR1 PRHDT, CDR2 FYEKMQ (reference sequence). The CDR3 region is CASSFRVTPRDTQYF. Full variable domain (remainder filled in from reference TRBV13 and TRBJ2-3): AAGVIQSPRHLIKEKRETATLKCYPIPRHDTVYWYQQGPGQDPQFLISFYEKMQSDKGSIPDRFSAQQFSDYHSELNMSSLELGDSALYFCASSFRVTPRDTQYFGPGTRLTVL.

The chain uses TRBV29-1 and TRBJ2-1; there is no DNA to check the TCRdb D call of TRBD2. Germline V lookup: CDR1 SQVTM, CDR2 ANQGSEA. The CDR3 covers 16 residues. The CDR3 sequence is CSVLGLAGVSNNEQFF.

V gene TRBV12-3 or TRBV12-4 combines with J gene TRBJ2-5; the D gene TCRdb calls, TRBD2, cannot be checked with no DNA. The length of the CDR3 is 14 residues. The CDR3 region is CASTAATGLETQYF.

The chain recombines TRBV29-1 with TRBJ2-1. This CDR3 contains 13 residues. The germline V gene has CDR1 SQVTM and CDR2 ANQGSEA. This CDR3 reads CSVETRSYNEQFF.

The CDR3 protein is CASSPPAAGLKYEQFF. V and J are TRBV7-9 and TRBJ2-1; TCRdb's assignment of TRBD2 cannot be checked, as there is no DNA. This CDR3 comprises 16 residues. Germline CDR1 is SEHNR and CDR2 is FQNEAQ (reference sequence).

The chain has TRBV7-2 and TRBJ1-1. This CDR3 is built from 15 residues. The germline gives CDR1 SGHTA, CDR2 FQGNSA. The CDR3 is CASSVSALWLTEAFF.

The chain is built from TRBV7-9 and TRBJ1-6; absent DNA, TCRdb's TRBD1 call cannot be checked. Germline CDR1 SEHNR, CDR2 FQNEAQ (reference sequence). The CDR3 spans 13 residues. The CDR3: CATIRQGGSPLHF.

The chain couples TRBV5-1 to TRBJ2-1; the D gene TCRdb calls, TRBD1, cannot be checked with no DNA. The CDR3 has 15 amino acids. The germline V gene has CDR1 SGHRS and CDR2 YFSETQ. The CDR3 spells CASSPEGVRWNEQFF.

The rearrangement joins TRBV5-6 to TRBJ2-1; TCRdb's D call, TRBD2, is unchecked because there is no DNA. Germline V lookup: CDR1 SGHDT, CDR2 YYEEEE. This CDR3 comprises 13 residues. The CDR3 spells CASTAGGFWEQFF.

The genes are TRBV9 and TRBJ2-2; TCRdb's D call, TRBD1, is unchecked because there is no DNA. Germline V gene sequence: CDR1 SGDLS, CDR2 YYNGEE. This CDR3 has 15 amino acids. CDR3 residues: CASSVGASTTGELFF.

The chain couples TRBV20-1 to TRBJ2-7. The V gene's germline CDR1 is DFQATT and CDR2 SNEGSKA (reference sequence). The CDR3 totals 13 residues. This CDR3 reads CSARVGTTYEQYF.

The chain couples TRBV7-3 to TRBJ2-5; TCRdb's D gene call, TRBD1, goes unchecked for lack of DNA. Germline assignment: CDR1 SGHTA and CDR2 FQGTGA. The CDR3 totals 14 residues. The CDR3 sequence is CASSLFPEQETQYF.

The genes are TRBV4-3 and TRBJ1-2; TCRdb proposes TRBD1, but this gene call is untestable without DNA. Germline-derived CDR1 and CDR2 are LGHNA and YSLEER. The CDR3 has 18 amino acids. CDR3 protein: CASSQDWDRSSAIGGYTF.

The chain couples TRBV3-1 to TRBJ2-5; the D gene TCRdb calls, TRBD1, cannot be checked with no DNA. CDR3 length: 16 amino acids. Per the germline V gene, CDR1 is LGHDT and CDR2 is YNNKEL (reference sequence). CDR3 loop: CASSQDFRGAQETQYF.

The chain recombines TRBV5-1 with TRBJ2-7. CDR3 length equals 16 residues. The germline V gene encodes CDR1 SGHRS and CDR2 YFSETQ. The CDR3 here is CASSLDQGSVSYEQYF. The variable domain in full, with the rest retrieved from reference TRBV5-1 and TRBJ2-7, is KAGVTQTPRYLIKTRGQQVTLSCSPISGHRSVSWYQQTPGQGLQFLFEYFSETQRNKGNFPGRFSGRQFSNSRSEMNVSTLELGDSALYLCASSLDQGSVSYEQYFGPGTRLTVT.

This chain joins TRBV7-6 and TRBJ1-1; TCRdb calls TRBD1, which cannot be checked without DNA. This CDR3 region has 16 residues. The V gene's germline CDR1 is SGHVS and CDR2 FNYEAQ. CDR3 sequence reads: CASSPRDRGFEAEAFF.

The genes are TRBV9 and TRBJ2-5; TCRdb proposes TRBD2, but this gene call is untestable without DNA. Per germline, CDR1 SGDLS and CDR2 YYNGEE. The CDR3 contains 16 residues. This CDR3 is CASNLAGLAGQETQYF.

The chain combines TRBV28 with TRBJ2-7. Germline-derived CDR1 and CDR2 are MDHEN and SYDVKM. CDR3 length equals 11 residues. CDR3: CASQTSYEQYF. Variable domain in full (rest from reference TRBV28 and TRBJ2-7): DVKVTQSSRYLVKRTGEKVFLECVQDMDHENMFWYRQDPGLGLRLIYFSYDVKMKEKGDIPEGYSVSREKKERFSLILESASTNQTSMYLCASQTSYEQYFGPGTRLTVT.

The chain uses TRBV15 and TRBJ2-1; no DNA is available, so the TRBD2 call from TCRdb remains unchecked. Germline assignment: CDR1 LNHNV and CDR2 YYDKDF (reference sequence). The CDR3 spans 14 residues. Here the CDR3 reads CATSMEGGYNEQFF.

This chain joins TRBV28 and TRBJ2-7; checking the TCRdb D call of TRBD1 is not possible without DNA. The CDR3 is made up of 15 amino acids. From germline, CDR1 is MDHEN and CDR2 SYDVKM. The CDR3 here is CASRKPGQATYEQYF.